This record looks at one T cell receptor beta chain sequence and its context. Its antigen is currently not known. It has no much larger one-base neighbor in the sample; base qualities were not kept. The collaborating institutions used their own protocols to collect whole blood in K2EDTA tubes. For TCRbeta analysis, collaborators shipped samples in one of three forms: frozen whole blood, isolated PBMCs, or DNA extracted from either of those sample types. The sample originates from a study of blood T cell repertoires in COVID-19 (TCRdb year 2020). With respect to the entire study: Samples from collaborators originated in the United States, Italy and Spain and spanned both the acute and convalescent phases of COVID-19. The material from the prospective study consisted of cDNA or gDNA derived from T cells, B-cell-depleted T cells, or PBMCs. The samples were drawn from the first 160 participants of the ongoing ImmuneRACE study and from about 1,200 subjects provided by 6 global collaborators. Sample metadata almost always included a de-identified subject ID, COVID-19 status, age in years and sex. The repertoires were made available in a free public database intended to serve as a resource for research on the immune response to SARS-CoV-2. Where HLA class I and class II types were available, the types were taken from metadata supplied by the sample provider, not from assay-based typing. Deeply sampled blood TCRbeta repertoires from subjects exposed to, actively infected with, or recovered from COVID-19 were included in the dataset. Study-wide conclusions, independent of this receptor: How much clinical and demographic metadata was included differed by source and by participant, and the metadata was provided uncurated.

CDR3 length: 15 amino acids, cysteine to phenylalanine. CDR3 DNA only is kept here, 45 bases in frame from base 1. CDR1 and CDR2, per the germline V gene, are LGHNA and YNFKEQ. V loses 2 bases at its end and J loses 4 bases; junction bases beyond the gene matches: 1. The immunoSEQ Assay, a bias-controlled multiplex PCR, was used to amplify TCRbeta CDR3 regions from genomic DNA. As for the authors' bioinformatics: The number of nucleated cells in each sample was estimated by amplification of reference gene primers within the assay. To quantify the absolute abundance of each unique TCRbeta CDR3 rearrangement, sequence reads were collapsed and filtered. For each sample, productive Simpson clonality was calculated by taking the square root of Simpson's diversity index across productive rearrangements. TCRdb holds this immuneACCESS table with in-frame rearrangements only. Some clones are missing; in checked studies, unresolved V genes explain under half, and the rest has no known cause. Clonal size and the V and J genes are those of that table, whereas D and trimming came from the DNA. The sample table records over 130,000 clones; 80% to 90% of these occur just once. The biggest ten clones account for 9.5% to 12% of the sample.

Recombination connected TRBV4-2 to TRBJ2-1; the central 11 bases match TRBD2. The sequence was obtained from an elderly woman with acute or convalescent COVID-19. Material for sequencing was peripheral blood. DNA sequence: TGTGCCAGCAGCCAAACTAGCGGGGGTTACAATGAGCAGTTCTTC. This translates into CASSQTSGGYNEQFF.